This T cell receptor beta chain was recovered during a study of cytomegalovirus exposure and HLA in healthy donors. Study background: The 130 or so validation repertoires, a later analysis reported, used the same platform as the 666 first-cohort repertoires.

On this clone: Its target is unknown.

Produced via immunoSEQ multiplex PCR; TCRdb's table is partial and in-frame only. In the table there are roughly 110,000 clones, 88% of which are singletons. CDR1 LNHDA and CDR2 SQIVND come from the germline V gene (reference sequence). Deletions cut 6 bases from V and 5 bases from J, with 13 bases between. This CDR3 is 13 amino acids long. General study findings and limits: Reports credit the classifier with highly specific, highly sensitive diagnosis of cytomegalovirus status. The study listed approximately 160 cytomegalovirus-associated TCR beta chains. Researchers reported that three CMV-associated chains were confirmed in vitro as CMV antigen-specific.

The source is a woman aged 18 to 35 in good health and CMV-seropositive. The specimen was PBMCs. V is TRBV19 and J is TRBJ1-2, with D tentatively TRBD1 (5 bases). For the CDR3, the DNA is TGTGCCAGTAGCAAGGAGGGGATATATGGCTACACCTTC. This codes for CASSKEGIYGYTF.